This note documents a single T cell receptor (beta chain) sequence. In this sample, this clonotype turned up many times. The antigen it recognizes is unknown. No base qualities exist here, and no much larger clone lies one base off it. Set within a cohort of healthcare workers in London, UK, this nested case-control study involved weekly PCR testing of nasopharyngeal swabs along with blood sampling. Healthcare workers were recruited between 23 and 31 March 2020, during the week of the UK lockdown, and were followed weekly for up to about 16 weeks. Receptor amplification or capture employed 5' RACE. The sequencer listed for this sample is NextSeq 500. To correct for sequencing error and PCR bias, the TCR library protocol tagged individual cDNA molecules with unique molecular identifiers. Sequencing covered both TCR alpha and beta chains, and within each sample the abundances of alpha and beta sequences were tightly co-correlated. Under the source paper's analysis protocol: Decombinator V4 was used to annotate the V gene, J gene and CDR3 of the TCR sequences. Expanded TCRs were defined as changing significantly between any two time points under a Poisson model with p below 0.0001. TCR abundances were normalised to the total number of TCRs sequenced in each sample and reported as counts per million. TRAV1-2 paired with TRAJ12, TRAJ20 or TRAJ33 defined MAIT TCRs, while TRAV10 paired with TRAJ18 defined iNKT TCRs. VDJdb, accessed 1 November 2021, was searched for CMV, EBV and SARS-CoV-2 annotated TCRs, with TCRs annotated for multiple antigens excluded. The raw public reads went through TCRdb reprocessing: fastp at Q25, MiXCR clone calling, in-frame beta chains kept. Identical CDR3 protein sequences are pooled into one entry, listed with their most common genes and DNA. What appears here as the V and J calls and clone size reflects TCRdb's work, not the paper's. Within this sample are approximately 34,000 distinct CDR3 sequences, with about 7.4% of them counted one time only. Together, the top ten hold about an eighth of the sample.

The data stem from a study of early T cells in non-severe SARS-CoV-2 infection (dated by TCRdb to about 2021). Looking at the study overall: Because TCR sequencing relied on bulk RNA taken from unsorted whole blood, pairing of alpha and beta chains was not possible. The study at large found these results: VDJdb matching was skewed toward anti-spike CD8 responses and likely underestimated virus-specific expansions by missing private and CD4 specificities.

Germline trimming amounts to 3 bases on V and 0 bases on J, with 6 as the count of junction bases outside the gene matches. For CDR1 and CDR2, the germline V gene (reference sequence) lists PRHDT and FYEKMQ. From its cysteine to its phenylalanine, the CDR3 spans 16 amino acids. Only the CDR3 DNA is retained, 48 bases long and in frame from the first base. The receptor was isolated from an adult who was a healthcare worker with PCR-confirmed SARS-CoV-2 infection or an uninfected control (not recorded which). This chain is built from TRBV13 and TRBJ2-3, with 7 bases in between that match TRBD2. Sample: whole blood, taken at baseline. The CDR3 region: CASSFQRGSSTDTQYF. The DNA reads as follows: TGTGCCAGCAGCTTCCAGCGGGGATCTAGCACAGATACGCAGTATTTT.